This TCR beta chain is drawn from a study of CD8 T cells in Susac syndrome. The T cells that were sequenced for TCR beta were CD8+ and CD4+ cells from blood. Patients with stable or active relapsing-remitting disease, all of them treatment-naive, made up the multiple sclerosis controls. Negative magnetic isolation gave CD8+ and CD4+ cells; FACS enriched CD8+ TEMRA. Random hexamers served to reverse transcribe roughly 0.45 to 1 ug RNA. Coverage of TCR beta CDR3 amplification by immunoSEQ multiplex PCR extended to 54 Vbeta and 13 Jbeta. TCRdb independently ran MiXCR on the immunoSEQ multiplex PCR reads; one entry per CDR3 protein. The sample comprises 150,000 to 200,000 distinct CDR3 sequences, approximately 95% of which are singletons, and 0.16% rests with the top ten. CDR1 and CDR2 from the germline V gene are MGHRA and YSYEKL. This CDR3 comprises 15 residues. Between the trimmed V and J ends, which lost 5 bases and 3 bases, there was a span of 13 bases.

The V and J genes are TRBV4-1 and TRBJ1-4; perhaps TRBD1 as D (5 bases). The TCR was taken from a human donor with multiple sclerosis. The sequencing sample was made of CD8+ T cells from PBMCs. The CDR3 bases are TGCGCCAGCAGCTCCCGGGGGGGACCTAATGAAAAACTGTTTTTT. This codes for CASSSRGGPNEKLFF.